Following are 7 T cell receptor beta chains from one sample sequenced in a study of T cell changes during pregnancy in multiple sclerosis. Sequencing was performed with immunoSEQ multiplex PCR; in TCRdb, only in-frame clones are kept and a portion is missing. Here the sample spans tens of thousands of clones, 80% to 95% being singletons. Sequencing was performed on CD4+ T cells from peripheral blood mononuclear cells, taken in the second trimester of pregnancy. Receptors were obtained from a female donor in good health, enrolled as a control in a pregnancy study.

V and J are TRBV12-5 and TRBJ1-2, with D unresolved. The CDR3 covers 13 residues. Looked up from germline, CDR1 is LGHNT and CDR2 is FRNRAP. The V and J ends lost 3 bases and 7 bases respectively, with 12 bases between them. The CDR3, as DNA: TGTGCTAGTGGTTTCAACCCACCAGGTGGCTACACCTTC. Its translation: CASGFNPPGGYTF.

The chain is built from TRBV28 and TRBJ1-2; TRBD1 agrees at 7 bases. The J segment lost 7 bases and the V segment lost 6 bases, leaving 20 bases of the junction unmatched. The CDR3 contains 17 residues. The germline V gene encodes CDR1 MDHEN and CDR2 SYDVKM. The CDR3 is CASRRLLQLGTESGYTF. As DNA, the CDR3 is TGTGCCAGCAGACGCTTATTACAACTTGGGACAGAGAGTGGCTACACCTTC.

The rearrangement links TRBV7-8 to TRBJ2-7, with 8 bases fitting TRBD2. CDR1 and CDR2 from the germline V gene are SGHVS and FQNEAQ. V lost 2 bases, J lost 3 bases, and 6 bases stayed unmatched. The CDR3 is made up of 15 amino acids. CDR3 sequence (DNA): TGTGCCAGCAGCTTACCGCGCGGGGGGATCTACGAGCAGTACTTC. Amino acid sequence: CASSLPRGGIYEQYF.

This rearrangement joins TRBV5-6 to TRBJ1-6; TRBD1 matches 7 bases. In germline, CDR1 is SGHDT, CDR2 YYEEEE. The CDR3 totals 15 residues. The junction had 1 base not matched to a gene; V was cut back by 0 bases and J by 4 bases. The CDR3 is CASSLGQGYNSPLHF. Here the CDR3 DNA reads TGTGCCAGCAGCTTGGGACAGGGTTATAATTCACCCCTCCACTTT.

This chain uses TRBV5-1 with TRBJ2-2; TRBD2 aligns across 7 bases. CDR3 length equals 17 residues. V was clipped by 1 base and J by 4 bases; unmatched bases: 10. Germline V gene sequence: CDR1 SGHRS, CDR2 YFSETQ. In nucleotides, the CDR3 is TGCGCCAGCAGCTTGAACATGGCGGGAGCTATCACCGGGGAGCTGTTTTTT. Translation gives CASSLNMAGAITGELFF.

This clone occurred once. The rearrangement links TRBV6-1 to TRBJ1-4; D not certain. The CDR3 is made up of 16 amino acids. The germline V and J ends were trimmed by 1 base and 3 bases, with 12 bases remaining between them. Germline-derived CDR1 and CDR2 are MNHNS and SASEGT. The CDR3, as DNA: TGTGCCAGCAGTGAAGTATTTGGGCAGGCTAATGAAAAACTGTTTTTT. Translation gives CASSEVFGQANEKLFF.

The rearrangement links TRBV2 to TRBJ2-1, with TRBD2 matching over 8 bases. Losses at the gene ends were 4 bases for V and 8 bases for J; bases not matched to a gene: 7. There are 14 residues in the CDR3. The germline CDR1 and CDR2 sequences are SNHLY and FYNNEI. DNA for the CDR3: TGTGCCAGCAGTGTGGCCGGGGGGGCATATGAGCAGTTCTTC. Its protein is CASSVAGGAYEQFF.